Listed here are 15 T cell receptor beta chains from one sample, sequenced in a study of breast tumors, draining lymph nodes, adjacent tissues. TCRdb reprocessed the multiplex PCR reads with MiXCR, giving one entry per CDR3 protein. The data contain 200,000 or so distinct CDR3 sequences, around a third of them singletons. Samples came from axillary lymph nodes draining the breast cancer. Sequencing input: axillary lymph node tissue. These receptors came from a female donor with breast cancer. Some clones in this sample may be carry-over from other donors' samples.

This clonotype has ten or more counts. The chain couples TRBV20-1 to TRBJ2-7, with 9 positions matching TRBD2. After removal of 5 bases from V and 7 bases from J, the junction contained 6 bases not matched to a gene. This CDR3 comprises 12 residues. The germline gives CDR1 DFQATT, CDR2 SNEGSKA (reference sequence). This CDR3 reads CSASLAGAEQYF. The DNA for the CDR3 is TGCAGTGCTTCACTAGCGGGTGCGGAGCAGTACTTC.

To note about this clonotype: A much larger clone differs by one base, so this may be a read error. The chain joins TRBV2 to TRBJ2-3; D tentatively reads TRBD1 or TRBD2 (7 bases each). There are 18 residues in the CDR3. Trimming removed 4 bases from V and 3 bases from J, with 23 bases in between. Germline V lookup: CDR1 SNHLY, CDR2 FYNNEI. The CDR3 spells CASSGGGGRTDWTDTQYF. Written as DNA, the CDR3 is TGTGCCAGCAGTGGAGGGGGCGGGAGAACGGATTGGACAGATACGCAGTATTTT.

For the CDR3, the DNA is TGTGCCAGCAGTTCCGGGACCTCAGACTCTGGGGCCAACGTCCTGACTTTC. The encoded protein is CASSSGTSDSGANVLTF. J is TRBJ2-6 and V is TRBV28; D may be TRBD1 or TRBD2 (5 bases each). CDR1 MDHEN and CDR2 SYDVKM come from the germline V gene. Deletions cut 4 bases from V and 0 bases from J, with 13 bases between. This CDR3 comprises 17 residues.

As for this clonotype: A junction boundary mismatches the germline segment, possibly from a read error. The chain links TRBV5-4 to TRBJ2-6, with TRBD2 matching 9 bases. Germline V gene sequence: CDR1 SGHNT, CDR2 YYREEE (reference sequence). CDR3 length: 21 residues. CDR3 nucleotide sequence: TGTGCCAGCAGCTTGGGGGGGGGCGCTAGCGGGAAGAGCTCTGGGGCCAACGCCCTGACTTTC. Translation: CASSLGGGASGKSSGANALTF.

Many counts were recorded for this clonotype. This rearrangement joins TRBV30 to TRBJ1-5, with 7 bases matching TRBD1. The CDR3 loop spans 13 amino acids. Losses at the gene ends were 1 base for V and 4 bases for J; bases not matched to a gene: 1. The germline CDR1 and CDR2 sequences are GTSNPN and SVGIG (reference sequence). CDR3 sequence: CAWSGQGNQPQHF. The CDR3 nucleotides are TGTGCCTGGAGTGGACAGGGTAATCAGCCCCAGCATTTT.

The DNA for the CDR3 is TGTGCCAGCACCGGGAATTTGGGACGCCGAGGGGAAAAACTGTTTTTT. Translation: CASTGNLGRRGEKLFF. This chain joins TRBV6-1 and TRBJ1-4; a possible D gene is TRBD1 (5 bases). V shed 7 bases and J shed 8 bases, with 23 bases lying between them. The CDR3 has 16 amino acids. Germline V gives CDR1 MNHNS, CDR2 SASEGT.

A few counts support this clonotype. This chain uses TRBV5-5 with TRBJ2-1; tentative D call: TRBD1 (5 bases). From germline, CDR1 is SGHKS and CDR2 YYEKEE (reference sequence). The V end lost 0 bases, the J end lost 5 bases, and 12 bases lay between the germline ends. The CDR3 loop spans 15 amino acids. The chain's CDR3 is CASSLVGARNNEQFF. The CDR3 DNA follows: TGTGCCAGCAGCTTGGTTGGGGCAAGGAACAATGAGCAGTTCTTC. Drawing the rest from reference TRBV5-5 and TRBJ2-1, the complete variable domain is DAGVTQSPTHLIKTRGQQVTLRCSPISGHKSVSWYQQVLGQGPQFIFQYYEKEERGRGNFPDRFSARQFPNYSSELNVNALLLGDSALYLCASSLVGARNNEQFFGPGTRLTVL.

The chain uses TRBV10-3 and TRBJ1-1; 9 positions match TRBD1. After removal of 0 bases from V and 4 bases from J, the junction contained 3 bases not matched to a gene. The CDR3 contains 15 residues. Germline CDR1 and CDR2: ENHRY and SYGVKD. The CDR3 coding sequence is TGTGCCATCAGTGAGTCGGGACAGGGACGCACTGAAGCTTTCTTT. This codes for CAISESGQGRTEAFF.

This clonotype was counted between two and nine times. The chain couples TRBV5-1 to TRBJ2-4; 9 bases line up with TRBD1. This CDR3 contains 15 residues. Germline V gives CDR1 SGHRS, CDR2 YFSETQ. The V and J ends lost 4 bases and 9 bases, in that order; junction bases with no gene match: 11. The chain's CDR3 is CASSPGQGMVCIQYF. The DNA for the CDR3 is TGCGCCAGCAGCCCAGGACAGGGGATGGTCTGCATTCAGTACTTC.

As concerns this clonotype: A read error may explain this, as a much larger clone is one base away. The chain recombines TRBV6-1 with TRBJ1-3; D is unclear. CDR1 is MNHNS and CDR2 is SASEGT in the germline V gene. This CDR3 is built from 15 residues. V shed 3 bases and J shed 5 bases, with 14 bases lying between them. CDR3 in amino acids: CASSERPLQRNTIYF. CDR3 DNA: TGTGCCAGCAGTGAGCGCCCCCTCCAGCGAAACACCATATATTTT.

This clonotype was seen a few times. The J gene is TRBJ2-5, the V gene TRBV6-5; D ambiguous. This CDR3 comprises 12 residues. CDR1 is MNHEY, CDR2 SVGAGI, per germline. With 5 bases removed from V and 7 bases from J, the gap between germline ends came to 11 bases. This chain's CDR3 is CASSPPLGTQYF. CDR3 DNA sequence: TGTGCCAGCAGTCCCCCCCTCGGGACCCAGTACTTC.

A word on this clonotype: A read error is possible here, since a much larger clone lies one base away. The chain couples TRBV19 to TRBJ2-7; the D is unclear. Trimming pared 1 base from V and 0 bases from J, leaving 10 bases between. This CDR3 has 15 amino acids. Per the germline V gene, CDR1 is LNHDA and CDR2 is SQIVND (reference sequence). This chain's CDR3 is CASSIADGLSYEQYF. In DNA, the CDR3 is TGTGCCAGTAGTATAGCCGACGGGCTCTCCTACGAGCAGTACTTC.

This clonotype was detected ten times or more. J is TRBJ1-5 and V is TRBV20-1; TRBD1 matches 9 bases. Germline V gene data show CDR1 as DFQATT and CDR2 as SNEGSKA (reference sequence). This CDR3 region has 14 residues. J gave up 4 bases and V 6 bases, and 7 bases lay outside the gene matches. The CDR3 spells CSARPGQGNQPQHF. The CDR3 DNA reads TGCAGTGCCCGCCCCGGACAGGGGAATCAGCCCCAGCATTTT.

There are many counts of this clonotype. The rearrangement joins TRBV6-6 to TRBJ1-2, with D possibly being TRBD1 (6 bases). The CDR3 contains 16 residues. The V end was cut by 0 bases, the J end by 0 bases, with 11 bases between. In germline, CDR1 is MNHNY, CDR2 SVGAGI (reference sequence). CDR3 sequence: CASSYSDRDTNYGYTF. CDR3 DNA sequence: TGTGCCAGCAGTTACTCCGACCGGGACACTAACTATGGCTACACCTTC.

This clonotype was found many times. The chain links TRBV6-6 to TRBJ1-3, with D perhaps TRBD1 (6 bases). The germline gives CDR1 MNHNY, CDR2 SVGAGI (reference sequence). The CDR3 has 15 amino acids. V lost 4 bases and J lost 0, with 10 bases in between. This CDR3 is CASSSQGNSGNTIYF. For the CDR3, the DNA is TGTGCCAGCAGTTCGCAGGGGAACTCTGGAAACACCATATATTTT.